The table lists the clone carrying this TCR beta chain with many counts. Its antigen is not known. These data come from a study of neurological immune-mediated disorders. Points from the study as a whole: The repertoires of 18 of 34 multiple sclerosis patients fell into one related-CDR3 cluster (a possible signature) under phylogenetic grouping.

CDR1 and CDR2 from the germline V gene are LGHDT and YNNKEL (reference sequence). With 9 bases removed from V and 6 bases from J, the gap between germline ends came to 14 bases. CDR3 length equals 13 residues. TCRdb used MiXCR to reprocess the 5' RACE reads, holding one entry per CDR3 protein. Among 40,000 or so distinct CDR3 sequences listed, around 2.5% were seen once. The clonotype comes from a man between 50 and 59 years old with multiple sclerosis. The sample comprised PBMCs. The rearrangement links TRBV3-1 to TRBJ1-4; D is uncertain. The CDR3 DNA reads TGTGCCAGTCGAACGAGGGAGGATGAAAAACTGTTTTTT. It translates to CASRTREDEKLFF.